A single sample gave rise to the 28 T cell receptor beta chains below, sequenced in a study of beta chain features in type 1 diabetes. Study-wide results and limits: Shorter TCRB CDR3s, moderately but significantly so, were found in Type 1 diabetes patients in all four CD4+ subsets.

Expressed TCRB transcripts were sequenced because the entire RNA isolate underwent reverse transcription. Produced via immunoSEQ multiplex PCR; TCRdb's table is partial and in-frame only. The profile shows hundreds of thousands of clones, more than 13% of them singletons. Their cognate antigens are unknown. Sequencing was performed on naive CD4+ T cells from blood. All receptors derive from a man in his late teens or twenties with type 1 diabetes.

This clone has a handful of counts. CDR3 in amino acids: CASSRRPGARRMMEEKLFF. The CDR3 nucleotides are TGTGCCAGCAGTCGCCGCCCCGGGGCTAGGAGGATGATGGAAGAAAAACTGTTTTTT. This sequence joins TRBV27 and TRBJ1-4, with D tentatively TRBD1 (5 bases). Germline loops: CDR1 MNHEY, CDR2 SMNVEV (reference sequence). CDR3 length: 19 residues. V lost 5 bases, J lost 8 bases, and 30 bases lay in between.

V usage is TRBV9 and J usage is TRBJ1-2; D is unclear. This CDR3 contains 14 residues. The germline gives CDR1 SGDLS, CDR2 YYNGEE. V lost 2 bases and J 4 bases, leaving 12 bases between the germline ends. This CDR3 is CASSVLESVYGYTF. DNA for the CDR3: TGTGCCAGCAGCGTGCTAGAGTCGGTCTATGGCTACACCTTC.

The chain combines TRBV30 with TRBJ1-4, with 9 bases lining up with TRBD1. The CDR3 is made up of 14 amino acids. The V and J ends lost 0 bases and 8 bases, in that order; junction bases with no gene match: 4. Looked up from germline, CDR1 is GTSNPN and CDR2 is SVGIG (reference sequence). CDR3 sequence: CAWSVRGTGEKLFF. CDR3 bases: TGTGCCTGGAGTGTAAGGGGGACAGGGGAAAAACTGTTTTTT.

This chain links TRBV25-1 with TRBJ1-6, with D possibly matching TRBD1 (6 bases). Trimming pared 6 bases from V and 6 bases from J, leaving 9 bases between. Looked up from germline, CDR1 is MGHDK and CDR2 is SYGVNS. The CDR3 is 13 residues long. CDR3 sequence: CASRGQSNSPLHF. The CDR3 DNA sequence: TGTGCCAGCAGGGGACAAAGTAATTCACCCCTCCACTTT.

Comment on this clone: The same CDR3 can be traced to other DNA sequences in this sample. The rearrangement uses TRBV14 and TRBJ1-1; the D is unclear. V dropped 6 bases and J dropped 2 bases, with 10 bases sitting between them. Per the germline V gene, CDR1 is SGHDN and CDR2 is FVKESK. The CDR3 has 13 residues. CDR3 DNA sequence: TGTGCCAGCAGTCGTGGACTAAACACTGAAGCTTTCTTT. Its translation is CASSRGLNTEAFF.

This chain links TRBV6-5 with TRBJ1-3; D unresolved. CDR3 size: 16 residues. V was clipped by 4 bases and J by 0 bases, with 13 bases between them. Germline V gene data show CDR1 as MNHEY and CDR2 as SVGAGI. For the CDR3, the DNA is TGTGCCAGCAGTTGGACCGACCCAAGCTCTGGAAACACCATATATTTT. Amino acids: CASSWTDPSSGNTIYF.

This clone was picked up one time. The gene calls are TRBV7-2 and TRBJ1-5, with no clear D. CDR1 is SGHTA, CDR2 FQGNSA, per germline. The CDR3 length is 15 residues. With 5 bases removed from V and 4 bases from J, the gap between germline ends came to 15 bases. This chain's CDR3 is CASSRGSTNNQPQHF. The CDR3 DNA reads TGTGCCAGCAGCCGCGGGAGCACCAATAATCAGCCCCAGCATTTT.

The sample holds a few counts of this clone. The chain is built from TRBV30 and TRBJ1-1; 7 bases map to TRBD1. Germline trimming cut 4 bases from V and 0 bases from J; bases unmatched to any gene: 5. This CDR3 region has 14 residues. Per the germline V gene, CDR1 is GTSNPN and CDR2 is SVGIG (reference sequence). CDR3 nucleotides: TGTGCCTGGAAGCTAGGACAGGTGAACACTGAAGCTTTCTTT. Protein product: CAWKLGQVNTEAFF.

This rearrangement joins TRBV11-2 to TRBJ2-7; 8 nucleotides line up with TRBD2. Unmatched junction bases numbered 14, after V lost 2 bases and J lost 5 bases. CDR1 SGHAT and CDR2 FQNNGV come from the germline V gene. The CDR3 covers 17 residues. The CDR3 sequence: CASSLNLLREGYHEQYF. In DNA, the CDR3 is TGTGCCAGCAGCTTAAATCTTCTACGGGAGGGCTACCACGAGCAGTACTTC.

CDR3 in DNA: TGTGCCTGCTCCACGGAGGAGCAGTTCTTC. It yields the protein CACSTEEQFF. V gene TRBV30 combines with J gene TRBJ2-1; D is ambiguous. The germline V gene encodes CDR1 GTSNPN and CDR2 SVGIG (reference sequence). This CDR3 is built from 10 residues. Trimming took 6 bases from V and 10 from J, leaving 10 bases between them. The entire variable domain, with the rest obtained from reference TRBV30 and TRBJ2-1, is as follows: SQTIHQWPATLVQPVGSPLSLECTVEGTSNPNLYWYRQAAGRGLQLLFYSVGIGQISSEVPQNLSASRPQDRQFILSSKKLLLSDSGFYLCACSTEEQFFGPGTRLTVL.

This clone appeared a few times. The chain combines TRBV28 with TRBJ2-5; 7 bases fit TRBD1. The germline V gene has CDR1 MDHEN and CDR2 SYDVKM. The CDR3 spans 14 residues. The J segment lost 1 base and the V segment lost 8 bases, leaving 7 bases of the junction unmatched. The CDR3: CASAQGQAQETQYF. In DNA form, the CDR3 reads TGTGCCAGCGCTCAAGGACAGGCCCAAGAGACCCAGTACTTC. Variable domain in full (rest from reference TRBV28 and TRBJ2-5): DVKVTQSSRYLVKRTGEKVFLECVQDMDHENMFWYRQDPGLGLRLIYFSYDVKMKEKGDIPEGYSVSREKKERFSLILESASTNQTSMYLCASAQGQAQETQYFGPGTRLLVL.

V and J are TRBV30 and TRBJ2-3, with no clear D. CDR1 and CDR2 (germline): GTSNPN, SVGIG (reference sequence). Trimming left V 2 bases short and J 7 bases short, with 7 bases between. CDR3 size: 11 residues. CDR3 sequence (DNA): TGTGCCTGGAGTTCACCTAATACGCAGTATTTT. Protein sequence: CAWSSPNTQYF.

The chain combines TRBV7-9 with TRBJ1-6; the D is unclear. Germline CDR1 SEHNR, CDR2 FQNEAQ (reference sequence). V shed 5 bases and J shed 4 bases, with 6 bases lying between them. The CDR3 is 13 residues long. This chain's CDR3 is CASSAEYNSPLHF. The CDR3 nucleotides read TGTGCCAGCAGCGCGGAATATAATTCACCCCTCCACTTT.

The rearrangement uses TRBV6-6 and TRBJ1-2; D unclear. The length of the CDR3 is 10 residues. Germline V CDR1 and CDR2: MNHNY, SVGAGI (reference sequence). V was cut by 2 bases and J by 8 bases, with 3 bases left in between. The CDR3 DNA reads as TGTGCCAGCAGTTACCAAGGCTACACCTTC. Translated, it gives CASSYQGYTF.

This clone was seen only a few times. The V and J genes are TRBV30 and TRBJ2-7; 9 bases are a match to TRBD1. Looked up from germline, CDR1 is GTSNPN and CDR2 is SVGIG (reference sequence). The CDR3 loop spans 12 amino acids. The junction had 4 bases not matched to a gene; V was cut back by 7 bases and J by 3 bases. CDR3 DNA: TGTGCCTCTGGACAGGGGCTCTACGAGCAGTACTTC. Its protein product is CASGQGLYEQYF.

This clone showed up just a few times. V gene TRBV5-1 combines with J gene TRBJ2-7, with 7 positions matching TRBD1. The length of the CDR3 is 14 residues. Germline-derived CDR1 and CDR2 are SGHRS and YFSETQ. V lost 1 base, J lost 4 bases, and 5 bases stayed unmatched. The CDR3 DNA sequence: TGCGCCAGCAGCTTGCGGGACAGTGATTACGAGCAGTACTTC. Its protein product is CASSLRDSDYEQYF.

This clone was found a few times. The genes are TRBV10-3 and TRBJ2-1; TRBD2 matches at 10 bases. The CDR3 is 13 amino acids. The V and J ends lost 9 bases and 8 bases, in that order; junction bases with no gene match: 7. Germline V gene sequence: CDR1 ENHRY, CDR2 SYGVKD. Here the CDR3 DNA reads TGTGCCATTCTAGCGGGAGCGGTTCATGAGCAGTTCTTC. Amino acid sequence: CAILAGAVHEQFF.

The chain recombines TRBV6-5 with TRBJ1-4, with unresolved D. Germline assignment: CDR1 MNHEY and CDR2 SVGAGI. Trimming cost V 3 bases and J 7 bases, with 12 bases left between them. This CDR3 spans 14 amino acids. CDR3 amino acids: CASSYDPTGEKLFF. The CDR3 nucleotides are TGTGCCAGCAGTTATGACCCGACGGGTGAAAAACTGTTTTTT.

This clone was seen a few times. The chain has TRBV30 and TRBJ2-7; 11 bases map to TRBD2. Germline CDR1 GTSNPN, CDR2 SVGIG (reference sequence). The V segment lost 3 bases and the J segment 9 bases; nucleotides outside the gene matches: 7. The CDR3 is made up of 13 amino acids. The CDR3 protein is CAWSGGLADGQYF. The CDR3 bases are TGTGCCTGGAGCGGGGGACTAGCGGACGGGCAGTACTTC.

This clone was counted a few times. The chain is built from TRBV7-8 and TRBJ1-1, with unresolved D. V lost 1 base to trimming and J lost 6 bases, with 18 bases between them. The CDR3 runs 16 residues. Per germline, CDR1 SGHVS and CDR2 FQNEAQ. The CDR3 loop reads CASSLGWAGLHAEAFF. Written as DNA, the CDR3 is TGTGCCAGCAGCTTAGGGTGGGCAGGTTTACACGCTGAAGCTTTCTTT.

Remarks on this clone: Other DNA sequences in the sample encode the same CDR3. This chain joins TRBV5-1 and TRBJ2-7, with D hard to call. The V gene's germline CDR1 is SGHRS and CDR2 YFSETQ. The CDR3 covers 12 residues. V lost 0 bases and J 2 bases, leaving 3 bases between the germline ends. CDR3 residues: CASSLDAYEQYF. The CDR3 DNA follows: TGCGCCAGCAGCTTGGACGCCTACGAGCAGTACTTC.

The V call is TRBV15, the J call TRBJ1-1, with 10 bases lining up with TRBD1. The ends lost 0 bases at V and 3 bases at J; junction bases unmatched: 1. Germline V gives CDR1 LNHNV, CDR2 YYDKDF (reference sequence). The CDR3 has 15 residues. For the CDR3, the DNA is TGTGCCACCAGCAGAGAGACAGGGGGCTACACTGAAGCTTTCTTT. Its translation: CATSRETGGYTEAFF.

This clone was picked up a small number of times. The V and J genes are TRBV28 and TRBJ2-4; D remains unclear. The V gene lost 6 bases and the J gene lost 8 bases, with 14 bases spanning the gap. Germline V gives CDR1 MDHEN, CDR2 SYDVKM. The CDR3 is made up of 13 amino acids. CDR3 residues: CASRSGSRDIQYF. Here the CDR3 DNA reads TGTGCCAGCAGATCCGGGTCGCGCGACATTCAGTACTTC. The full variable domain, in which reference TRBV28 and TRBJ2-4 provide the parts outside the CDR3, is DVKVTQSSRYLVKRTGEKVFLECVQDMDHENMFWYRQDPGLGLRLIYFSYDVKMKEKGDIPEGYSVSREKKERFSLILESASTNQTSMYLCASRSGSRDIQYFGAGTRLSVL.

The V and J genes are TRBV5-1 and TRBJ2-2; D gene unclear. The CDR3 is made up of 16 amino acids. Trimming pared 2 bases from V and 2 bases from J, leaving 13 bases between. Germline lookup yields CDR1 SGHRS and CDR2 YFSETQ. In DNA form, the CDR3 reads TGCGCCAGCAGCTTCGTTGCTAGTTCAAACACCGGGGAGCTGTTTTTT. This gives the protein CASSFVASSNTGELFF.

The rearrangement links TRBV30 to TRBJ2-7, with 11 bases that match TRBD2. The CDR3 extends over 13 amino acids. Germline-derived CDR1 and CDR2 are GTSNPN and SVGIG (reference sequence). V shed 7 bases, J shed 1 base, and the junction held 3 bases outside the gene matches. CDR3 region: CAYLAGGSYEQYF. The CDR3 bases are TGTGCCTACCTAGCGGGGGGATCCTACGAGCAGTACTTC.

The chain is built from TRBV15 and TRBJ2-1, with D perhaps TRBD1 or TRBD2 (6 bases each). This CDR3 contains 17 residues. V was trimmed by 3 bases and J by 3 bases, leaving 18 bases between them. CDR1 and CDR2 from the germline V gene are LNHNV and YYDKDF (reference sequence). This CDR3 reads CATSRGGTRSYYNEQFF. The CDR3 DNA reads TGTGCCACCAGCAGGGGCGGGACACGGAGCTACTACAATGAGCAGTTCTTC.

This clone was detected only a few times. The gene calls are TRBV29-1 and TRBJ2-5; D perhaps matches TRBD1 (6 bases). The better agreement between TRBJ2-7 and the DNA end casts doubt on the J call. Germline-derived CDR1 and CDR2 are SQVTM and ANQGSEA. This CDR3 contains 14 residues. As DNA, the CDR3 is TGCAGCGTACGACCGATGACAGGCTCCTACGAGCAGTACTTC. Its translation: CSVRPMTGSYEQYF.

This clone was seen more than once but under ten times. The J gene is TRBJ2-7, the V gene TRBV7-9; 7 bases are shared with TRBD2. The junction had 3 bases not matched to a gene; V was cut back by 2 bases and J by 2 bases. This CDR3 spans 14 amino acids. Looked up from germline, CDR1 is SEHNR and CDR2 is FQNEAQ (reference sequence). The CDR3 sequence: CASSLRGDPYEQYF. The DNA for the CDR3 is TGTGCCAGCAGCTTACGGGGGGACCCCTACGAGCAGTACTTC.